A selection of T cell receptor beta chains follows, all from one sample in a study of blood T cells in healthy people across ages. TCRdb reanalysed the 5' RACE reads using MiXCR and keeps one entry per CDR3 protein. The sample lists approximately 1.5 million distinct CDR3 sequences, roughly 43% occurring once. Sequencing was performed on blood. These receptors originate from a woman between 18 and 29 years old in good health. Both conserved end residues are part of each CDR3. The D gene is left open where the match is weak. Expanded clones get a size class; other rows say once, few or many, or leave the size out.

J: TRBJ2-5; V: TRBV20-1; D: TRBD2; size: -; DNA: TGCAGTGCTAGGGGACTAGCGGGGCTCCAAGAGACCCAGTACTTC; CDR3: CSARGLAGLQETQYF
J: TRBJ2-1; V: TRBV7-2; D: TRBD2; size: few; DNA: TGTGCCAGCAGCATACTAGCGGCCTACAATGAGCAGTTCTTC; CDR3: CASSILAAYNEQFF
J: TRBJ1-5; V: TRBV12-3/TRBV12-4; D: -; size: -; DNA: TGTGCCAGCAGTGTAACTGTTAATCAGCCCCAGCATTTT; CDR3: CASSVTVNQPQHF
J: TRBJ1-4; V: TRBV6-6; D: TRBD1; size: -; DNA: TGTGCCAGCAGTTGGAGACAGGGCGGAGGTGAAAAACTGTTTTTT; CDR3: CASSWRQGGGEKLFF
J: TRBJ2-7; V: TRBV7-9; D: -; size: -; DNA: TGTGCCAGCAGCATCGGGTCCGGCGACGAGCAGTACTTC; CDR3: CASSIGSGDEQYF
J: TRBJ1-1; V: TRBV6-2/TRBV6-3; D: -; size: few; DNA: TGTGCCAGCAGTAATCGACAGGACACTGAAGCTTTCTTT; CDR3: CASSNRQDTEAFF
J: TRBJ2-1; V: TRBV7-6; D: -; size: -; DNA: TGTGCCAGCAGCACGCAGGGGGGGCACTACGAGCAGTTCTTC; CDR3: CASSTQGGHYEQFF
J: TRBJ2-3; V: TRBV6-5; D: -; size: -; DNA: TGTGCCAGCAGTTACCTGACGCGAGGGACAGATACGCAGTATTTT; CDR3: CASSYLTRGTDTQYF
J: TRBJ1-2; V: TRBV6-6; D: -; size: few; DNA: TGTGCCAGCAGTTCCCCCGGGGGGGGCCTCGGGTACACCTTC; CDR3: CASSSPGGGLGYTF
J: TRBJ2-4; V: TRBV5-1; D: TRBD1; size: -; DNA: TGCGCCAGCAGCTCATCGGGGTCACAGGGGGGCCACAACATTCAGTACTTC; CDR3: CASSSSGSQGGHNIQYF
J: TRBJ2-1; V: TRBV6-4; D: -; size: -; DNA: TGTGCCAGCTCCCGCAGCGGGTGGTACAATGAGCAGTTCTTC; CDR3: CASSRSGWYNEQFF
J: TRBJ2-1; V: TRBV6-5; D: TRBD2; size: many; DNA: TGTGCCAGCAGTCTTCTAGCGGGAGTGGGTGAGCAGTTCTTC; CDR3: CASSLLAGVGEQFF
J: TRBJ2-1; V: TRBV20-1; D: TRBD2; size: few; DNA: TGCAGTGCTTGGGGGCGGGAGGGCCAGTCCCATGAGCAGTTCTTC; CDR3: CSAWGREGQSHEQFF
J: TRBJ2-1; V: TRBV4-2; D: -; size: few; DNA: TGTGCCAGCAGCCCTAACCCCCGCGGCAATGAGCAGTTCTTC; CDR3: CASSPNPRGNEQFF
J: TRBJ2-3; V: TRBV29-1; D: -; size: few; DNA: TGCAGCGTTACTGTACAGAACACAGATACGCAGTATTTT; CDR3: CSVTVQNTDTQYF
J: TRBJ2-4; V: TRBV11-2; D: -; size: -; DNA: TGTGCCAGCAGCTTAGATCGGGAAGGCATTCAGTACTTC; CDR3: CASSLDREGIQYF
J: TRBJ2-5; V: TRBV7-2; D: TRBD2; size: -; DNA: TGTGCCAGCAGCTCCAGCAGGCGGGGGGGTAATGAGCAGTACTTC; CDR3: CASSSSRRGGNEQYF
J: TRBJ2-7; V: TRBV7-9; D: TRBD1; size: few; DNA: TGTGCCAGCAGCTTAGGACAGGGGATAGGGTACGAGCAGTACTTC; CDR3: CASSLGQGIGYEQYF
J: TRBJ1-4; V: TRBV5-1; D: -; size: -; DNA: TGCGCCAGCAGCTTGCCCGGGGTTAATGAAAAACTGTTTTTT; CDR3: CASSLPGVNEKLFF
J: TRBJ2-7; V: TRBV7-9; D: TRBD1; size: few; DNA: TGTGCCAGCAGCCCAAAGGGGACAGGCGCTCCTGGCTACGAGCAGTACTTC; CDR3: CASSPKGTGAPGYEQYF
J: TRBJ2-5; V: TRBV7-2; D: TRBD1; size: many; DNA: TGTGCCAGCAGCTGGGACAGGCAAGAGACCCAGTACTTC; CDR3: CASSWDRQETQYF
J: TRBJ2-3; V: TRBV6-2/TRBV6-3; D: TRBD1; size: -; DNA: TGTGCCAGCAGTTACGGGGGACAGGTTAATTTAGATACGCAGTATTTT; CDR3: CASSYGGQVNLDTQYF
J: TRBJ2-1; V: TRBV7-7; D: -; size: -; DNA: TGTGCTAGCAGTCCCCGCCTTGGGCAGCAGTTCTTC; CDR3: CASSPRLGQQFF
J: TRBJ1-3; V: TRBV5-1; D: -; size: -; DNA: TGCGCCAGCAGCGCCAACAGGATCAGCTCTGGAAACACCATATATTTT; CDR3: CASSANRISSGNTIYF
J: TRBJ1-2; V: TRBV21-1; D: -; size: many; DNA: TGTGCCCCCTCGGGGGGGAGCTATGGCTACACCTTC; CDR3: CAPSGGSYGYTF
J: TRBJ1-4; V: TRBV5-1; D: -; size: -; DNA: TGCGCCAGCAGCTTGGATGGAAGCCAGGGGAATGAAAAACTGTTTTTT; CDR3: CASSLDGSQGNEKLFF
J: TRBJ2-1; V: TRBV6-5; D: TRBD2; size: few; DNA: TGTGCCAGCAGTCCGGGAGGTGGGCAGTTCTTC; CDR3: CASSPGGGQFF
J: TRBJ2-5; V: TRBV7-9; D: -; size: -; DNA: TGTGCCAGCAGCCCCATGACCGGAAGGGTAAACCAAGAGACCCAGTACTTC; CDR3: CASSPMTGRVNQETQYF
J: TRBJ2-1; V: TRBV12-3/TRBV12-4; D: -; size: -; DNA: TGTGCCAGCAGTTTAAGCAGGGGTGCGGATGAGCAGTTCTTC; CDR3: CASSLSRGADEQFF
J: TRBJ1-6; V: TRBV11-2; D: -; size: -; DNA: TGTGCCAGCAGCTTATGGATGGGGAATTCACCCCTCCACTTT; CDR3: CASSLWMGNSPLHF
J: TRBJ2-1; V: TRBV12-3/TRBV12-4; D: -; size: -; DNA: TGTGCCAGCACCTCAGACCCGGGTGAGCAGTTCTTC; CDR3: CASTSDPGEQFF
J: TRBJ2-2; V: TRBV2; D: -; size: -; DNA: TGTGCCAGCACTGGCCGATCCGCGAACACCGGGGAGCTGTTTTTT; CDR3: CASTGRSANTGELFF
J: TRBJ1-3; V: TRBV20-1; D: -; size: -; DNA: TGCAGTGCTTCCGTCGGGGGTGGAAACACCATATATTTT; CDR3: CSASVGGGNTIYF
J: TRBJ2-5; V: TRBV5-1; D: -; size: many; DNA: TGCGCCAGCAGCTCCCACGACCCCTCGGTGGAGACCCAGTACTTC; CDR3: CASSSHDPSVETQYF
J: TRBJ2-7; V: TRBV27; D: -; size: -; DNA: TGTGCCAGCAGTAACGGACTTGCCGGGTACGAGCAGTACTTC; CDR3: CASSNGLAGYEQYF
J: TRBJ1-1; V: TRBV7-2; D: -; size: few; DNA: TGTGCCAGCAGCTTATCAGGGATTAACACTGAAGCTTTCTTT; CDR3: CASSLSGINTEAFF
J: TRBJ2-7; V: TRBV6-2/TRBV6-3; D: TRBD1; size: few; DNA: TGTGCCAGCAGTTACGCCAGGGGGCTCTACGAGCAGTACTTC; CDR3: CASSYARGLYEQYF
J: TRBJ1-5; V: TRBV27; D: -; size: -; DNA: TGTGCCAGCAGTATGAATAGCAATCAGCCCCAGCGTTTT; CDR3: CASSMNSNQPQRF
J: TRBJ2-7; V: TRBV4-1; D: TRBD2; size: few; DNA: TGCGCCAGCAGCCAAGGGCTAGCGGGGTACTACAATGAGCAGTACTTC; CDR3: CASSQGLAGYYNEQYF
J: TRBJ1-6; V: TRBV5-6; D: -; size: -; DNA: TGTGCCAGCAGCTTGTCTTATTCACCCCTCCACTTT; CDR3: CASSLSYSPLHF
J: TRBJ2-7; V: TRBV4-3; D: TRBD2; size: few; DNA: TGCGCCAGCAGCCAAGATCTAGCGGGAGGGACTTACGAGCAGTACTTC; CDR3: CASSQDLAGGTYEQYF
J: TRBJ1-2; V: TRBV6-6; D: -; size: -; DNA: TGTGCCTTCGGTGGGGGTCCCTATGGCTACACCTTC; CDR3: CAFGGGPYGYTF
J: TRBJ2-3; V: TRBV7-2; D: TRBD2; size: -; DNA: TGTGCCAGCAGCTTAGTTAGCGGGGCCCCTAGCACAGATACGCAGTATTTT; CDR3: CASSLVSGAPSTDTQYF
J: TRBJ1-1; V: TRBV20-1; D: -; size: -; DNA: TGCAGTGCTAGTAGGTACAGCAAGAACACTGAAGCTTTCTTT; CDR3: CSASRYSKNTEAFF
J: TRBJ2-3; V: TRBV2; D: -; size: -; DNA: TGTGCCAGCAGTGAAGGAAACTCAGATACGCAGTATTTT; CDR3: CASSEGNSDTQYF
J: TRBJ2-2; V: TRBV28; D: -; size: -; DNA: TGTGCCAGTAACCCGGGACACAACACCGGGGAGCTGTTTTTT; CDR3: CASNPGHNTGELFF
J: TRBJ1-2; V: TRBV6-2/TRBV6-3; D: TRBD1; size: -; DNA: TGTGCCAGCAGGGGACAGGAACGATCCTATGGCTACACCTTC; CDR3: CASRGQERSYGYTF
J: TRBJ1-1; V: TRBV4-3; D: -; size: few; DNA: TGCGCCAGCAGCCAAGGCAGGGAAGCTTTCTTT; CDR3: CASSQGREAFF
J: TRBJ2-3; V: TRBV28; D: -; size: -; DNA: TGTGCCAGCAGTCCCCTGGGGAGATTAACTAGCACAGATACGCCGTATTTT; CDR3: CASSPLGRLTSTDTPYF
J: TRBJ2-3; V: TRBV5-1; D: -; size: -; DNA: TGCGCCAGCAGCTTTGATCGCGGTCGGTCAGATACGCAGTATTTT; CDR3: CASSFDRGRSDTQYF
J: TRBJ2-7; V: TRBV11-2; D: TRBD2; size: -; DNA: TGTGCCAGCAGCTGTACTAGCGGGGACTCCTACGAGCAGTACTTC; CDR3: CASSCTSGDSYEQYF
J: TRBJ1-1; V: TRBV5-1; D: -; size: once; DNA: TGCGCCAGCAGCTTTCGCCCGACGGCCACTGAAGCTTTCTTT; CDR3: CASSFRPTATEAFF
J: TRBJ1-2; V: TRBV4-1; D: TRBD1; size: -; DNA: TGCGCCAGCAGCTTAGGCCCGGGACAGGTTAAGTCTGGCTACACCTTC; CDR3: CASSLGPGQVKSGYTF
J: TRBJ2-2; V: TRBV4-1; D: TRBD2; size: -; DNA: TGCGCCAGCAGCCAAGGCGGGGGGAAAAACACCGGGGAGCTGTTTTTT; CDR3: CASSQGGGKNTGELFF
J: TRBJ1-2; V: TRBV20-1; D: -; size: -; DNA: TGCAGTGCCCCGCCAGGGGTTCGTGGCTACACCTTC; CDR3: CSAPPGVRGYTF
J: TRBJ1-2; V: TRBV10-3; D: TRBD1; size: -; DNA: TGTGCCATCAGTGACCCGGGACAGGGGGAGGGTGGCTACACCTTC; CDR3: CAISDPGQGEGGYTF
J: TRBJ2-7; V: TRBV20-1; D: TRBD2; size: -; DNA: TGCAGTGCTTCCCGGGACTATTCCGAGCAGTACTTC; CDR3: CSASRDYSEQYF
J: TRBJ2-7; V: TRBV6-6; D: TRBD1; size: -; DNA: TGTGCCAGCAGGATGACAGGGACCTACGAGCAGTACTTC; CDR3: CASRMTGTYEQYF